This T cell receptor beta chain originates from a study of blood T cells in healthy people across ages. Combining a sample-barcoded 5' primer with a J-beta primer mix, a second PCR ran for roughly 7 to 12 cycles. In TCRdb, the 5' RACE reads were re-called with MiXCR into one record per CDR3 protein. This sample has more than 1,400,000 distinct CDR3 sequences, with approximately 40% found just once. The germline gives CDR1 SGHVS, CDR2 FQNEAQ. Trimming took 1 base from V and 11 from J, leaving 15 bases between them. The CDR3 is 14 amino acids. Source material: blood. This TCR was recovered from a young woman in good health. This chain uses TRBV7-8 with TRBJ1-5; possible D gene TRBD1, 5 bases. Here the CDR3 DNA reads TGTGCCAGCAGCTTAGTGCAGGGTTTGAAGGCCCAGCATTTT. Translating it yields CASSLVQGLKAQHF.